This T cell receptor (beta chain) is from a study of blood T cells in healthy people across ages. This clonotype was recorded a few times. V lost 3 bases and J 2 bases, leaving 14 bases between the germline ends. The CDR3 has 17 amino acids. It was with a sample-barcoded 5' primer and a J-beta primer mix that a second PCR of about 6 to 12 cycles was run. Tags on each cDNA molecule came from a template-switch adaptor with 12 random nucleotides. MiXCR, run by TCRdb on the 5' RACE reads, gives a single entry per CDR3 protein. This table holds under 1,100,000 distinct CDR3 sequences, roughly a quarter found once. This sample also belongs to another study, concerning T cells of mothers and their children.

The origin of this receptor is a girl aged 2-10 years in good health. This chain connects TRBV12-3 or TRBV12-4 to TRBJ2-6; perhaps TRBD2 as D (7 bases). Sequenced: blood. The CDR3 protein is CASSFGGGPAGANVLTF. The CDR3, as DNA: TGTGCCAGCAGTTTTGGCGGGGGCCCGGCTGGGGCCAACGTCCTGACTTTC.